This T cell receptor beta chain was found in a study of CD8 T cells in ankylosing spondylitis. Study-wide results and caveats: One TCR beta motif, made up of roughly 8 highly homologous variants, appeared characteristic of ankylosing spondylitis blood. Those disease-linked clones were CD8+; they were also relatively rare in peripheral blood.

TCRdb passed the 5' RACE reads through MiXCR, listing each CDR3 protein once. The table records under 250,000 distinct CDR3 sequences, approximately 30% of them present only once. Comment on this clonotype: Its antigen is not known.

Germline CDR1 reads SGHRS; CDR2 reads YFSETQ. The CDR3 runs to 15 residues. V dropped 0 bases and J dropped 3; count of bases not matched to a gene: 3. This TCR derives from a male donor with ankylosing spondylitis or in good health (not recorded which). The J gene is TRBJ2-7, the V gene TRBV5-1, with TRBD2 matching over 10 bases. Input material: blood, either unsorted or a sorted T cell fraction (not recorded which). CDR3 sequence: CASSLAASGGYEQYF. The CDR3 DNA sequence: TGCGCCAGCAGCTTGGCGGCTAGCGGGGGCTACGAGCAGTACTTC.